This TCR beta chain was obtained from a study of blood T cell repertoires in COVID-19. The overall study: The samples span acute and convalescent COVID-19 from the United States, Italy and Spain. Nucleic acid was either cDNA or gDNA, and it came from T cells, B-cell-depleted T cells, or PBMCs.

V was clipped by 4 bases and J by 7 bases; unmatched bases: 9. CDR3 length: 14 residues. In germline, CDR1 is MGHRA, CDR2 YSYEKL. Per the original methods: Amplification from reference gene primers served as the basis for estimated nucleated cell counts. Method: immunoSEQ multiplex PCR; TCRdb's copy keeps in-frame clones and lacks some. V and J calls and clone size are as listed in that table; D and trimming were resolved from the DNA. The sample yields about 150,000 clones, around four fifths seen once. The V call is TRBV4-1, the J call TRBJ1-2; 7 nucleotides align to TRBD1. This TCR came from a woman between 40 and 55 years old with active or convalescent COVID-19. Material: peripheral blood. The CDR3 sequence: CASSLSEGAGGYTF. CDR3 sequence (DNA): TGCGCCAGCAGCCTATCCGAGGGGGCTGGTGGCTACACCTTC.